Below are 30 T cell receptor beta chains sequenced from a single sample in a study of shared clonotypes between healthy human individuals. The assay was immunoSEQ multiplex PCR, and TCRdb's table has in-frame clones only and misses some. The data contain about 600,000 clones, 95% of them singletons. Terminally differentiated effector memory CD45RA+ cells were excluded from the naive CD8 cells, which were CD45RO-negative and positively selected for CCR7. The sequenced material came from naive CD8+ T cells sorted from blood. These receptors came from a woman younger than 45 in good health.

As for this clone: The identical CDR3 is also encoded by other nucleotide sequences in the sample. The V call is TRBV19, the J call TRBJ2-7; D is perhaps TRBD2 (5 bases). The germline V gene encodes CDR1 LNHDA and CDR2 SQIVND (reference sequence). CDR3 length: 14 residues. V lost 3 bases, J lost 2 bases, and 11 bases lay in between. CDR3 nucleotide sequence: TGTGCCAGTAGTATCTCGAGCGGAACCTACGAGCAGTACTTC. This translates into CASSISSGTYEQYF. The variable domain in full, with the rest retrieved from reference TRBV19 and TRBJ2-7, is DGGITQSPKYLFRKEGQNVTLSCEQNLNHDAMYWYRQDPGQGLRLIYYSQIVNDFQKGDIAEGYSVSREKKESFPLTVTSAQKNPTAFYLCASSISSGTYEQYFGPGTRLTVT.

The chain combines TRBV9 with TRBJ2-5, with D possibly TRBD2 on 5 matching bases. The CDR3 consists of 11 residues. Trimming took 3 bases from V and 7 from J, leaving 7 bases between them. In germline, CDR1 is SGDLS, CDR2 YYNGEE. DNA for the CDR3: TGTGCCAGCAGCGCCGAGGGGACCCAGTACTTC. Residues: CASSAEGTQYF.

V and J are TRBV19 and TRBJ2-1; 10 bases align to TRBD1. This CDR3 region has 13 residues. With V trimmed by 7 bases and J by 8 bases, 5 bases remained unmatched. CDR1 and CDR2 from the germline V gene are LNHDA and SQIVND (reference sequence). CDR3 in amino acids: CASKDRGRDEQFF. The CDR3 DNA reads as TGTGCCAGTAAAGACAGGGGGCGAGATGAGCAGTTCTTC.

The J gene is TRBJ2-7, the V gene TRBV13; D is undetermined. Trimming took off 5 bases at V and 0 bases at J, with 8 bases between the two ends. CDR3 size: 13 residues. Germline values: CDR1 PRHDT, CDR2 FYEKMQ (reference sequence). CDR3 sequence: CASSPTNSYEQYF. CDR3 sequence (DNA): TGTGCCAGCAGCCCGACAAACTCCTACGAGCAGTACTTC. Filled out from reference TRBV13 and TRBJ2-7, the complete variable domain reads AAGVIQSPRHLIKEKRETATLKCYPIPRHDTVYWYQQGPGQDPQFLISFYEKMQSDKGSIPDRFSAQQFSDYHSELNMSSLELGDSALYFCASSPTNSYEQYFGPGTRLTVT.

The chain couples TRBV4-2 to TRBJ2-1; D remains unclear. The CDR3 contains 15 residues. V shed 4 bases and J shed 2 bases, with 12 bases lying between them. Looked up from germline, CDR1 is LGHNA and CDR2 is YNFKEQ. The chain's CDR3 is CASSRSRDPYNEQFF. CDR3 bases: TGTGCCAGCAGCCGATCCCGAGACCCCTACAATGAGCAGTTCTTC.

V is TRBV11-1 and J is TRBJ2-1, with 8 bases that match TRBD2. Germline values: CDR1 SGHAT, CDR2 FQDESV (reference sequence). This CDR3 has 14 amino acids. Losses at the gene ends were 6 bases for V and 1 base for J; bases not matched to a gene: 2. In DNA form, the CDR3 reads TGTGCCAGCAGAGGGACTAGGTCCTACAATGAGCAGTTCTTC. It specifies CASRGTRSYNEQFF. The variable domain in full, with the rest retrieved from reference TRBV11-1 and TRBJ2-1, is EAEVAQSPRYKITEKSQAVAFWCDPISGHATLYWYRQILGQGPELLVQFQDESVVDDSQLPKDRFSAERLKGVDSTLKIQPAELGDSAMYLCASRGTRSYNEQFFGPGTRLTVL.

This chain uses TRBV6-1 with TRBJ1-4; D uncertain. V gave up 5 bases and J gave up 7 bases, with 5 bases separating them. Germline CDR1 and CDR2: MNHNS and SASEGT. The CDR3 extends over 11 amino acids. CDR3 sequence (DNA): TGTGCCAGCAGTTATAGTGAAAAACTGTTTTTT. This gives the protein CASSYSEKLFF.

This chain connects TRBV29-1 to TRBJ2-7; D remains ambiguous. Germline loops: CDR1 SQVTM, CDR2 ANQGSEA. The CDR3 extends over 12 amino acids. Trimming cost V 1 base and J 3 bases, with 7 bases left between them. As DNA, the CDR3 is TGCAGCGTTGAAGGGGTGCACTACGAGCAGTACTTC. Translated, it gives CSVEGVHYEQYF.

The rearrangement links TRBV28 to TRBJ1-2; D unclear. V was cut by 6 bases and J by 4 bases, with 18 bases left in between. CDR1 MDHEN and CDR2 SYDVKM come from the germline V gene. The CDR3 consists of 15 residues. The CDR3 DNA follows: TGTGCCAGCAGGGGAAAGGCGAACCCCTTCTATGGCTACACCTTC. Protein sequence: CASRGKANPFYGYTF.

This chain connects TRBV29-1 to TRBJ1-2, with TRBD1 as a possible D gene (5 bases). This CDR3 is built from 14 residues. V was pared by 3 bases and J by 4 bases, with 15 bases between. CDR1 is SQVTM, CDR2 ANQGSEA, per germline. The CDR3, as DNA: TGCAGCGTTGATGAGGCAGCAGGGATCTATGGCTACACCTTC. Amino acid sequence: CSVDEAAGIYGYTF.

J is TRBJ1-1 and V is TRBV16, with D possibly matching TRBD1 (6 bases). The CDR3 has 17 residues. V dropped 6 bases and J dropped 1 base, with 21 bases sitting between them. Per the germline V gene, CDR1 is KGHSY and CDR2 is FQNENV. The CDR3 sequence is CASSSILGGSTNTEAFF. The CDR3 DNA reads TGTGCCAGCAGTTCAATCCTCGGGGGCTCTACGAACACTGAAGCTTTCTTT.

The chain carries TRBV27 and TRBJ2-7, with D perhaps matching TRBD1 (6 bases). CDR3 size: 15 residues. In germline, CDR1 is MNHEY, CDR2 SMNVEV (reference sequence). V lost 7 bases and J 4 bases, leaving 20 bases between the germline ends. The CDR3, as DNA: TGTGCCAGCACTCCTACAGGGTTCGTAATTTACGAGCAGTACTTC. Residues: CASTPTGFVIYEQYF.

This chain uses TRBV4-2 with TRBJ2-7; D gene uncertain. CDR1 is LGHNA and CDR2 is YNFKEQ in the germline V gene. The CDR3 sequence is 14 residues long. Trimming removed 0 bases at V and 3 bases at J, with 9 bases between. The CDR3 region is CASSQEGSFYEQYF. CDR3 bases: TGTGCCAGCAGCCAAGAAGGCTCCTTCTACGAGCAGTACTTC.

Here the CDR3 DNA reads TGCAGTGCAGGAAACACTGAAGCTTTCTTT. Translated, it gives CSAGNTEAFF. The chain carries TRBV20-1 and TRBJ1-1; no clear D gene. V shed 6 bases and J shed 2 bases, with 4 bases lying between them. Germline V gene data show CDR1 as DFQATT and CDR2 as SNEGSKA (reference sequence). The CDR3 consists of 10 residues.

This clone showed up just once. The rearrangement uses TRBV2 and TRBJ2-1, with 12 positions matching TRBD2. V gave up 1 base and J gave up 7 bases; unmatched junction bases: 2. Germline loops: CDR1 SNHLY, CDR2 FYNNEI. CDR3 length equals 15 residues. Written as DNA, the CDR3 is TGTGCCAGCAGTGAAGGACTAGCGGGAGTGAATGAGCAGTTCTTC. Protein product: CASSEGLAGVNEQFF.

This clone was seen just once. The V call is TRBV27, the J call TRBJ2-1, with 10 bases lining up with TRBD2. This CDR3 has 14 amino acids. Germline values: CDR1 MNHEY, CDR2 SMNVEV (reference sequence). After removal of 4 bases from V and 6 bases from J, the junction contained 3 bases not matched to a gene. In DNA form, the CDR3 reads TGTGCCAGCAGTTACCTAGCGGGAGTCAATGAGCAGTTCTTC. Encoded protein: CASSYLAGVNEQFF.

The V gene is TRBV28, the J gene TRBJ2-7; 14 bases are a match to TRBD2. The length of the CDR3 is 15 residues. V shed 7 bases and J 0 bases; nucleotides not matched to a gene: 2. CDR1 MDHEN and CDR2 SYDVKM come from the germline V gene. The DNA for the CDR3 is TGTGCCAGCACCGGGACTAGCGGGAGCTCCTACGAGCAGTACTTC. This gives the protein CASTGTSGSSYEQYF.

The CDR3 protein is CASSSQRGAEAFF. The CDR3 region has the DNA TGTGCCAGCAGCTCCCAGCGGGGGGCTGAAGCTTTCTTT. This chain joins TRBV11-3 and TRBJ1-1, with D possibly TRBD1 on 5 matching bases. Per the germline V gene, CDR1 is SGHNT and CDR2 is YENEEA. Trimming pared 4 bases from V and 6 bases from J, leaving 12 bases between. The CDR3 runs to 13 residues.

V and J are TRBV7-9 and TRBJ2-5; D gene uncertain. Germline CDR1 reads SEHNR; CDR2 reads FQNEAQ (reference sequence). The CDR3 sequence is 13 residues long. V dropped 2 bases and J dropped 5 bases, with 9 bases sitting between them. In DNA form, the CDR3 reads TGTGCCAGCAGCTTAAGAACTGGGGAGACCCAGTACTTC. Its protein product is CASSLRTGETQYF.

This clone was counted only a few times. V is TRBV7-3 and J is TRBJ2-2; perhaps TRBD1 as D (6 bases). V was pared by 5 bases and J by 2 bases, with 9 bases between. From germline, CDR1 is SGHTA and CDR2 FQGTGA. The CDR3 has 14 residues. CDR3 protein: CASSGQINTGELFF. The CDR3 bases are TGTGCCAGCAGCGGACAGATTAACACCGGGGAGCTGTTTTTT.

Regarding this clone: This sample includes further DNA sequences coding for the same CDR3. The V call is TRBV2, the J call TRBJ2-5; D gene unclear. This CDR3 has 11 amino acids. V was clipped by 6 bases and J by 5 bases, with 7 bases between them. Germline CDR1 and CDR2: SNHLY and FYNNEI. CDR3 nucleotide sequence: TGTGCCAGCAGCTCCCCGGAGACCCAGTACTTC. Encoded protein: CASSSPETQYF.

The chain combines TRBV19 with TRBJ2-3; tentatively, D is TRBD1 (6 bases). The CDR3 contains 16 residues. The V end lost 4 bases, the J end lost 0 bases, and 14 bases lay between the germline ends. Germline V gene lookup returns CDR1 LNHDA and CDR2 SQIVND (reference sequence). CDR3 sequence reads: CASSNYRVISTDTQYF. The CDR3 nucleotides are TGTGCCAGTAGTAATTACAGGGTCATTAGCACAGATACGCAGTATTTT.

The V gene is TRBV6-5, the J gene TRBJ1-2; TRBD1 aligns across 7 bases. Germline V gene lookup returns CDR1 MNHEY and CDR2 SVGAGI. The V gene end was trimmed by 6 bases and the J gene end by 3 bases; junction bases not matched to a gene: 7. This CDR3 comprises 14 residues. Here the CDR3 reads CASSSEGQHYGYTF. The CDR3 DNA reads TGTGCCAGCAGCTCTGAGGGACAGCACTATGGCTACACCTTC.

The gene calls are TRBV30 and TRBJ2-2; 13 bases line up with TRBD2. The V gene's germline CDR1 is GTSNPN and CDR2 SVGIG (reference sequence). CDR3 length: 20 amino acids. The ends lost 3 bases at V and 1 base at J; junction bases unmatched: 14. As DNA, the CDR3 is TGTGCCTGGAGCGCGAAAAGGACTAGCGGGAGAAGAGGGAACACCGGGGAGCTGTTTTTT. It codes for CAWSAKRTSGRRGNTGELFF.

This clone has just one count. V and J are TRBV28 and TRBJ2-5, with TRBD2 matching 7 bases. Per the germline V gene, CDR1 is MDHEN and CDR2 is SYDVKM. V lost 6 bases and J lost 0; bases outside the gene matches: 10. This CDR3 is 16 amino acids long. CDR3 region: CASRREPPKYQETQYF. CDR3 DNA: TGTGCCAGCAGGCGGGAGCCCCCTAAGTACCAAGAGACCCAGTACTTC.

V gene TRBV4-2 combines with J gene TRBJ1-5, with a weak D call TRBD1 (6 bases). This CDR3 has 16 amino acids. The V end was cut by 0 bases, the J end by 1 base, with 10 bases between. Germline V CDR1 and CDR2: LGHNA, YNFKEQ. The CDR3 region has the DNA TGTGCCAGCAGCCAAGAATTTGGACAGAGCAATCAGCCCCAGCATTTT. This translates into CASSQEFGQSNQPQHF.

This rearrangement joins TRBV25-1 to TRBJ2-1; TRBD1 aligns across 7 bases. CDR1 is MGHDK, CDR2 SYGVNS, per germline. With V trimmed by 7 bases and J by 12 bases, 9 bases remained unmatched. The CDR3 spans 12 residues. CDR3: CASTRQGVGQFF. In DNA form, the CDR3 reads TGTGCCAGCACACGACAGGGCGTCGGGCAGTTCTTC.

This clone was seen only once. This chain connects TRBV7-6 to TRBJ2-7, with TRBD2 identical over 14 bases. CDR1 and CDR2 (germline): SGHVS, FNYEAQ. Trimming took 1 base from V and 4 from J; bases not matched to a gene: 21. The CDR3 sequence is 22 residues long. The CDR3 bases are TGTGCCAGCAGCTTAGAGGGTCCCGGGACTAGCGGGGGCCATACTAAGACTTACGAGCAGTACTTC. Residues: CASSLEGPGTSGGHTKTYEQYF.

The chain is built from TRBV27 and TRBJ2-1; 10 bases agree with TRBD2. V shed 1 base, J shed 4 bases, and the junction held 4 bases outside the gene matches. CDR1 is MNHEY, CDR2 SMNVEV, per germline (reference sequence). This CDR3 comprises 16 residues. CDR3 amino acids: CASSLLASGGYNEQFF. CDR3 in DNA: TGTGCCAGCAGTTTATTGGCTAGCGGGGGATACAATGAGCAGTTCTTC.

The chain joins TRBV28 to TRBJ2-5, with D possibly called TRBD1 or TRBD2 (6 bases each). In germline, CDR1 is MDHEN, CDR2 SYDVKM. Trimming pared 6 bases from V and 4 bases from J, leaving 12 bases between. The CDR3 totals 13 residues. Written as DNA, the CDR3 is TGTGCCAGCAGGGGCGGAGGGGGAGAGACCCAGTACTTC. Its translation: CASRGGGGETQYF.